The 29 T cell receptor beta chains in this list originate from one sample, sequenced in a study of blood T cell repertoires in COVID-19. Some clones are missing from TCRdb's copy, which holds only in-frame ones; the method was immunoSEQ multiplex PCR. The sample contains roughly 260,000 clones, approximately 86% of which appear only once. The sample comprised peripheral blood. These receptors came from a woman over 75 with active or convalescent COVID-19.

The chain joins TRBV27 to TRBJ1-6; perhaps TRBD1 as D (6 bases). V dropped 5 bases and J dropped 6 bases, with 17 bases sitting between them. From germline, CDR1 is MNHEY and CDR2 SMNVEV (reference sequence). The length of the CDR3 is 16 residues. The CDR3 loop is CASSPGAPQPNSPLHF. The DNA for the CDR3 is TGTGCCAGCAGTCCAGGGGCCCCCCAACCTAATTCACCCCTCCACTTT.

The CDR3 coding sequence is TGTGCCAGCAGTTTACGCGCGCGGTCTGAAGCTTTCTTT. It yields the protein CASSLRARSEAFF. The V gene is TRBV12-3 or TRBV12-4, the J gene TRBJ1-1, with no clear D. The CDR3 length is 13 residues. V lost 2 bases and J 6 bases, leaving 10 bases between the germline ends.

The chain is built from TRBV11-2 and TRBJ2-1; 9 bases are a match to TRBD2. Germline values: CDR1 SGHAT, CDR2 FQNNGV. J gave up 1 base and V 10 bases, and 5 bases lay outside the gene matches. The CDR3 is 14 amino acids. CDR3 sequence: CATPSGTSYNEQFF. Here the CDR3 DNA reads TGTGCCACCCCTAGCGGGACTTCCTACAATGAGCAGTTCTTC. The full variable domain, with the rest looked up from reference TRBV11-2 and TRBJ2-1, is EAGVAQSPRYKIIEKRQSVAFWCNPISGHATLYWYQQILGQGPKLLIQFQNNGVVDDSQLPKDRFSAERLKGVDSTLKIQPAKLEDSAVYLCATPSGTSYNEQFFGPGTRLTVL.

The V gene is TRBV20-1, the J gene TRBJ1-6, with TRBD1 as a possible D gene (6 bases). CDR1 and CDR2 from the germline V gene are DFQATT and SNEGSKA (reference sequence). This CDR3 is built from 14 residues. Trimming cost V 3 bases and J 5 bases, with 11 bases left between them. CDR3 sequence (DNA): TGCAGTGCTAGTAAGGGGGTAGATAATTCACCCCTCCACTTT. Translating gives CSASKGVDNSPLHF.

In its sample, this clone was seen a few times. The V gene is TRBV12-3 or TRBV12-4, the J gene TRBJ1-2; 8 bases match TRBD1. CDR3 size: 12 residues. With 6 bases clipped from V and 6 bases from J, the junction kept 3 bases outside the gene matches. The CDR3 region is CASRTGGDGYTF. In DNA form, the CDR3 reads TGTGCCAGCAGAACAGGGGGAGATGGCTACACCTTC.

The chain employs TRBV6-5 and TRBJ1-1; perhaps TRBD1 as D (5 bases). Germline CDR1 reads MNHEY; CDR2 reads SVGAGI. This CDR3 comprises 15 residues. CDR3 protein: CVIDMGEGPNTEAFF. DNA for the CDR3: TGTGTCATAGATATGGGGGAGGGGCCGAACACTGAAGCTTTCTTT.

The chain joins TRBV27 to TRBJ2-1; TRBD2 matches at 10 bases. V gave up 5 bases and J gave up 5 bases; unmatched junction bases: 3. CDR1 MNHEY and CDR2 SMNVEV come from the germline V gene (reference sequence). CDR3 length: 14 amino acids. CDR3 in amino acids: CASSIGLADNEQFF. The CDR3 bases are TGTGCCAGCAGTATCGGACTAGCGGACAATGAGCAGTTCTTC.

This clone was seen more than once but under ten times. The V and J genes are TRBV20-1 and TRBJ2-7; unclear D gene. V gave up 6 bases and J gave up 3 bases, with 9 bases separating them. The CDR3 is 11 residues long. Germline-derived CDR1 and CDR2 are DFQATT and SNEGSKA (reference sequence). Here the CDR3 reads CSAPRGYEQYF. Here the CDR3 DNA reads TGCAGTGCCCCGAGAGGCTACGAGCAGTACTTC.

The chain joins TRBV28 to TRBJ2-7, with D possibly TRBD2 on 6 matching bases. V dropped 4 bases and J dropped 7 bases, with 20 bases sitting between them. The CDR3 has 15 residues. CDR1 is MDHEN, CDR2 SYDVKM, per germline. CDR3 loop: CASSSRGSGGDEQYF. The CDR3 coding sequence is TGTGCCAGCAGTTCACGCGGGTCGGGCGGGGATGAGCAGTACTTC. The whole variable domain, remainder taken from reference TRBV28 and TRBJ2-7, is DVKVTQSSRYLVKRTGEKVFLECVQDMDHENMFWYRQDPGLGLRLIYFSYDVKMKEKGDIPEGYSVSREKKERFSLILESASTNQTSMYLCASSSRGSGGDEQYFGPGTRLTVT.

The chain links TRBV11-2 to TRBJ1-2; D remains ambiguous. From germline, CDR1 is SGHAT and CDR2 FQNNGV. There are 13 residues in the CDR3. V was trimmed by 4 bases and J by 2 bases, leaving 8 bases between them. CDR3 coding DNA: TGTGCCAGCAGCTCCGGGTGGAACTATGGCTACACCTTC. This gives the protein CASSSGWNYGYTF.

Concerning this clone: A read error may account for a junction end that differs from germline. The chain's CDR3 is CASSLAPQDYGYTF. CDR3 bases: TGCGCCAGCAGCTTGGCTCCCCAGGACTACGGCTACACCTTC. V usage is TRBV5-1 and J usage is TRBJ1-2; D is ambiguous. Germline CDR1 is SGHRS and CDR2 is YFSETQ. The CDR3 has 14 residues. The entire variable domain, with the rest obtained from reference TRBV5-1 and TRBJ1-2, is as follows: KAGVTQTPRYLIKTRGQQVTLSCSPISGHRSVSWYQQTPGQGLQFLFEYFSETQRNKGNFPGRFSGRQFSNSRSEMNVSTLELGDSALYLCASSLAPQDYGYTFGSGTRLTVV.

The V call is TRBV6-5, the J call TRBJ1-6, with D maybe TRBD1 (6 bases). The germline V gene encodes CDR1 MNHEY and CDR2 SVGAGI. The ends were cut back, 2 bases at V and 10 bases at J, with 15 bases in the middle. This CDR3 is 15 amino acids long. CDR3 sequence reads: CASSYATGMASPLHF. In DNA form, the CDR3 reads TGTGCCAGCAGTTACGCTACAGGGATGGCCTCACCCCTCCACTTT.

V gene TRBV28 combines with J gene TRBJ2-3; 8 nucleotides line up with TRBD1. V shed 4 bases and J 6 bases; nucleotides not matched to a gene: 12. The CDR3 is made up of 16 amino acids. Germline V gives CDR1 MDHEN, CDR2 SYDVKM. The CDR3 is CASSSAGGAGLDTQYF. The DNA of the CDR3 is TGTGCCAGCAGTTCCGCAGGGGGCGCTGGGCTGGATACGCAGTATTTT.

This clone was detected only a few times. The J gene is TRBJ2-3, the V gene TRBV15; 8 bases align to TRBD1. V lost 6 bases, J lost 1 base, and 3 bases stayed unmatched. The germline CDR1 and CDR2 sequences are LNHNV and YYDKDF (reference sequence). The CDR3 is 14 residues long. The CDR3 loop reads CATRATGGTDTQYF. The CDR3 DNA reads as TGTGCCACCAGAGCGACAGGGGGCACAGATACGCAGTATTTT.

This rearrangement joins TRBV4-2 to TRBJ1-4; D gene unclear. Germline loops: CDR1 LGHNA, CDR2 YNFKEQ. The germline V and J ends were trimmed by 2 bases and 5 bases, with 6 bases remaining between them. The CDR3 contains 13 residues. DNA for the CDR3: TGTGCCAGCAGCCAAAACTACAATGAAAAACTGTTTTTT. Translated, it gives CASSQNYNEKLFF.

The chain couples TRBV28 to TRBJ2-7; 8 bases match TRBD1. J lost 3 bases, V lost 10 bases, and 5 bases had no gene match. From germline, CDR1 is MDHEN and CDR2 SYDVKM. This CDR3 spans 12 amino acids. CDR3 nucleotide sequence: TGTGCCACCCAGGGGGCCATCTACGAGCAGTACTTC. This translates into CATQGAIYEQYF.

This chain joins TRBV3-1 (or the pseudogene TRBV3-2) and TRBJ1-4; 9 bases are shared with TRBD1. The CDR3 covers 15 residues. V lost 7 bases, J lost 0 bases, and 3 bases stayed unmatched. The germline CDR1 and CDR2 sequences are LGHDT and YNNKEL (reference sequence). The CDR3 DNA follows: TGTGCCAGCACCAGACAGGGGGCAACTAATGAAAAACTGTTTTTT. This codes for CASTRQGATNEKLFF.

This clone was seen more than once but under ten times. This chain joins TRBV28 and TRBJ1-1, with D hard to call. CDR1 is MDHEN, CDR2 SYDVKM, per germline. The CDR3 is 16 amino acids. V lost 7 bases, J lost 5 bases, and 23 bases lay in between. CDR3 nucleotide sequence: TGTGCCAGCAACCTTCGAGTGGGCCGAGAATCAACTGAAGCTTTCTTT. Translating gives CASNLRVGRESTEAFF.

The table lists this clone with a few counts. The rearrangement joins TRBV2 to TRBJ2-3; 9 bases are a match to TRBD2. The V gene end was trimmed by 0 bases and the J gene end by 4 bases; junction bases not matched to a gene: 5. The CDR3 is 16 residues long. Germline values: CDR1 SNHLY, CDR2 FYNNEI. CDR3 nucleotide sequence: TGTGCCAGCAGTGAAGCGCTTAGCGGGAGTGCAGATACGCAGTATTTT. Translation gives CASSEALSGSADTQYF. Based on the CDR3 plus reference TRBV2 and TRBJ2-3, the full variable domain is EPEVTQTPSHQVTQMGQEVILRCVPISNHLYFYWYRQILGQKVEFLVSFYNNEISEKSEIFDDQFSVERPDGSNFTLKIRSTKLEDSAMYFCASSEALSGSADTQYFGPGTRLTVL.

V and J are TRBV6-6 and TRBJ2-1; 11 positions agree with TRBD1. From germline, CDR1 is MNHNY and CDR2 SVGAGI (reference sequence). V shed 5 bases and J 7 bases; nucleotides not matched to a gene: 13. The length of the CDR3 is 17 residues. CDR3 in amino acids: CASSPSVTGTGGNEQFF. The CDR3 nucleotides are TGTGCCAGCAGTCCTTCTGTGACCGGGACAGGGGGAAATGAGCAGTTCTTC.

This rearrangement joins TRBV11-2 to TRBJ1-6; 7 bases match TRBD1. CDR1 and CDR2 from the germline V gene are SGHAT and FQNNGV. The junction had 8 bases not matched to a gene; V was cut back by 5 bases and J by 4 bases. CDR3 length equals 16 residues. CDR3 sequence reads: CASSGLGTAYNSPLHF. Written as DNA, the CDR3 is TGTGCCAGCAGCGGTCTCGGGACAGCTTATAATTCACCCCTCCACTTT.

V usage is TRBV3-1 (or the pseudogene TRBV3-2) and J usage is TRBJ1-5; possible D gene TRBD1, 6 bases. The CDR3 loop spans 16 amino acids. CDR1 is LGHDT and CDR2 is YNNKEL in the germline V gene (reference sequence). The ends were cut back, 1 base at V and 2 bases at J, with 12 bases in the middle. The CDR3 loop reads CASSQGQVGGNQPQHF. Written as DNA, the CDR3 is TGTGCCAGCAGCCAAGGACAGGTGGGAGGCAATCAGCCCCAGCATTTT.

This clone was observed a handful of times. The J gene is TRBJ2-3, the V gene TRBV28, with no clear D. CDR3 length: 15 residues. Trimming removed 6 bases at V and 3 bases at J, with 16 bases between. Germline CDR1 reads MDHEN; CDR2 reads SYDVKM. The CDR3 region has the DNA TGTGCCAGCAGGCCCCGAGGCCCTGGAACAGATACGCAGTATTTT. The encoded protein is CASRPRGPGTDTQYF.

V usage is TRBV4-1 and J usage is TRBJ1-2; 7 nucleotides match TRBD1. The CDR3 totals 16 residues. The V segment lost 4 bases and the J segment 9 bases; nucleotides outside the gene matches: 17. The germline CDR1 and CDR2 sequences are MGHRA and YSYEKL. Here the CDR3 reads CASSRIPGQSLVRYTF. CDR3 bases: TGCGCCAGCAGCCGAATTCCGGGACAGAGTCTAGTTCGCTACACCTTC.

This clone has just one count. The rearrangement uses TRBV30 and TRBJ2-2, with 9 bases aligning to TRBD1. CDR1 is GTSNPN, CDR2 SVGIG, per germline (reference sequence). The V and J ends lost 3 bases and 4 bases, in that order; junction bases with no gene match: 9. The CDR3 totals 16 residues. The CDR3 loop reads CAWRARTGVFTGELFF. The CDR3 nucleotides are TGTGCCTGGAGGGCCCGGACAGGGGTCTTCACCGGGGAGCTGTTTTTT.

V usage is TRBV6-5 and J usage is TRBJ2-1, with 11 bases aligning to TRBD2. The CDR3 has 15 amino acids. V dropped 6 bases and J dropped 4; count of bases not matched to a gene: 5. The germline V gene encodes CDR1 MNHEY and CDR2 SVGAGI. The CDR3 DNA reads as TGTGCCAGCAGCGCGCGGACTAGCGGGTACAATGAGCAGTTCTTC. It specifies CASSARTSGYNEQFF.

The genes are TRBV5-1 and TRBJ2-1; 10 bases align to TRBD1. The CDR3 has 16 amino acids. With V trimmed by 0 bases and J by 3 bases, 3 bases remained unmatched. The V gene's germline CDR1 is SGHRS and CDR2 YFSETQ. Here the CDR3 DNA reads TGCGCCAGCAGCTTGGCCGGGACAGGGGTCTACAATGAGCAGTTCTTC. Translated: CASSLAGTGVYNEQFF.

The chain has TRBV2 and TRBJ1-5; 10 bases map to TRBD1. From germline, CDR1 is SNHLY and CDR2 FYNNEI. This CDR3 comprises 14 residues. V lost 6 bases and J lost 5; bases outside the gene matches: 4. CDR3 DNA sequence: TGTGCCAGCAGCCTGGACAGGGGGGATCAGCCCCAGCATTTT. This encodes CASSLDRGDQPQHF.

The gene calls are TRBV28 and TRBJ1-4, with D perhaps matching TRBD1 (5 bases). The CDR3 runs to 13 residues. Germline CDR1 and CDR2: MDHEN and SYDVKM. Between the trimmed V and J ends, which lost 6 bases and 5 bases, there was a span of 10 bases. CDR3 bases: TGTGCCAGCAGGCCGACAGCAAATGAAAAACTGTTTTTT. Its translation is CASRPTANEKLFF.